The table lists the clone carrying this T cell receptor beta chain with many counts. Its antigen is not identified. TCRdb ran MiXCR on the RT-PCR reads and lists one entry per CDR3 protein. The sample contains roughly 790,000 distinct CDR3 sequences, approximately 21% of which appear only once. This entry comes from a study of response to subunit inactivated influenza vaccine. Whole-study findings and limits: Seasonal influenza vaccination, on each occasion, was suggested by the authors to recruit few new T cells.

Germline values: CDR1 MNHEY, CDR2 SMNVEV (reference sequence). V shed 6 bases and J 1 base; nucleotides not matched to a gene: 8. The CDR3 contains 15 residues. The source of this sequence is a man aged 50-60 years who received an inactivated influenza vaccine. Sample: PBMCs from blood, taken roughly 5 days after vaccination. This chain links TRBV27 with TRBJ1-1; 7 bases match TRBD1. The CDR3: CASRETGLGNTEAFF. The CDR3, as DNA: TGTGCCAGCAGGGAGACAGGGCTCGGGAACACTGAAGCTTTCTTT.